Each of the 13 T cell receptor beta chains below was sequenced from the same sample in a study of Ad26.COV2.S vaccination and SARS-CoV-2 variants. The treatment was: around 19 received Ad26.COV2.S at low or high dose, single or two shots; 5 received placebo; per-sample allocation not given. Samples analyzed were those drawn on day 63 after the first vaccine or placebo injection. Only in-frame clones appear in the TCRdb table, and some are missing; sequencing was by immunoSEQ multiplex PCR. This table holds fewer than 400,000 clones, roughly 90% found once. Sequenced material: peripheral blood, taken in a trial of Ad26.COV2.S vaccine versus placebo. The origin of the receptors is a person between 18 and 60 years old who received the Ad26.COV2.S COVID-19 vaccine or a placebo.

The chain combines TRBV13 with TRBJ2-3; the D is unclear. The germline gives CDR1 PRHDT, CDR2 FYEKMQ (reference sequence). Trimming left V 4 bases short and J 2 bases short, with 1 base between. CDR3 length: 11 amino acids. DNA of the CDR3: TGTGCCAGCAGCTACACAGATACGCAGTATTTT. It translates to CASSYTDTQYF.

This clone has more than one count but fewer than ten. This rearrangement joins TRBV4-2 to TRBJ1-1; D ambiguous. Germline V gene lookup returns CDR1 LGHNA and CDR2 YNFKEQ. V was clipped by 6 bases and J by 1 base, with 9 bases between them. The CDR3 sequence is 13 residues long. The CDR3 loop is CASSREGNTEAFF. CDR3 sequence (DNA): TGTGCCAGCAGTCGAGAGGGGAACACTGAAGCTTTCTTT.

This clone is a singleton in its sample. This chain joins TRBV19 and TRBJ1-1, with unresolved D. The V and J ends lost 1 base and 1 base respectively, with 7 bases between them. Per the germline V gene, CDR1 is LNHDA and CDR2 is SQIVND (reference sequence). The CDR3 totals 14 residues. The DNA of the CDR3 is TGTGCCAGTAGTATAGTCAGCTCGAACACTGAAGCTTTCTTT. As protein: CASSIVSSNTEAFF.

The chain joins TRBV6-5 to TRBJ1-1, with D perhaps matching TRBD1 (5 bases). The CDR3 covers 13 residues. Germline V lookup: CDR1 MNHEY, CDR2 SVGAGI. The V end was cut by 8 bases, the J end by 1 base, with 11 bases between. The CDR3: CASGGLPNTEAFF. CDR3 bases: TGTGCCAGCGGGGGACTACCGAACACTGAAGCTTTCTTT.

The chain couples TRBV7-9 to TRBJ2-1; D may be TRBD1 (5 bases). The germline gives CDR1 SEHNR, CDR2 FQNEAQ (reference sequence). This CDR3 spans 15 amino acids. The V end lost 5 bases, the J end lost 4 bases, and 15 bases lay between the germline ends. The CDR3 reads CASSLTGPGYNEQFF. The DNA for the CDR3 is TGTGCCAGCAGCCTTACAGGCCCTGGGTACAATGAGCAGTTCTTC.

This clone was observed once. The chain has TRBV9 and TRBJ2-2, with TRBD1 identical over 7 bases. The germline V gene has CDR1 SGDLS and CDR2 YYNGEE. CDR3 length: 14 residues. V shed 0 bases, J shed 6 bases, and the junction held 2 bases outside the gene matches. CDR3 in DNA: TGTGCCAGCAGCGTAGGAGGGGGCTCCGGGGAGCTGTTTTTT. It yields the protein CASSVGGGSGELFF.

The rearrangement links TRBV6-5 to TRBJ2-1, with 7 bases identical to TRBD2. The V and J ends lost 8 bases and 1 base, in that order; junction bases with no gene match: 5. The germline V gene has CDR1 MNHEY and CDR2 SVGAGI. The CDR3 totals 14 residues. In nucleotides, the CDR3 is TGTGCCAGCTGGGGGGAGGGGTCCTACAATGAGCAGTTCTTC. It encodes CASWGEGSYNEQFF.

This chain links TRBV7-3 with TRBJ2-3, with 9 bases lining up with TRBD2. CDR1 SGHTA and CDR2 FQGTGA come from the germline V gene. Germline trimming cut 2 bases from V and 2 bases from J; bases unmatched to any gene: 8. This CDR3 is built from 17 residues. CDR3 loop: CASSLRGTSRFTDTQYF. The CDR3 DNA follows: TGTGCCAGCAGCTTACGTGGGACTAGCCGCTTCACAGATACGCAGTATTTT.

The chain uses TRBV6-2 or TRBV6-3 and TRBJ1-5; tentatively, D is TRBD1 (5 bases). Trimming pared 2 bases from V and 0 bases from J, leaving 14 bases between. CDR1 and CDR2 (germline): MNHEY, SVGEGT. CDR3 length equals 17 residues. CDR3 residues: CASSYKQDYYSNQPQHF. The CDR3 nucleotides are TGTGCCAGCAGTTACAAACAGGATTATTATAGCAATCAGCCCCAGCATTTT.

The chain joins TRBV5-6 to TRBJ1-2, with no clear D. Germline V CDR1 and CDR2: SGHDT, YYEEEE. CDR3 length: 11 residues. V was pared by 2 bases and J by 5 bases, with 4 bases between. CDR3 in DNA: TGTGCCAGCAGCTTTATATATGGCTACACCTTC. It is translated as CASSFIYGYTF.

The chain has TRBV19 and TRBJ2-2; D possibly uses TRBD1 or TRBD2 (6 bases each). The CDR3 length is 16 residues. V lost 3 bases, J lost 4 bases, and 15 bases lay in between. The V gene's germline CDR1 is LNHDA and CDR2 SQIVND (reference sequence). Here the CDR3 DNA reads TGTGCCAGTAGTATTTTTTGGGGGGCTGTCACCGGGGAGCTGTTTTTT. The encoded protein is CASSIFWGAVTGELFF. Drawing the rest from reference TRBV19 and TRBJ2-2, the complete variable domain is DGGITQSPKYLFRKEGQNVTLSCEQNLNHDAMYWYRQDPGQGLRLIYYSQIVNDFQKGDIAEGYSVSREKKESFPLTVTSAQKNPTAFYLCASSIFWGAVTGELFFGEGSRLTVL.

The chain is built from TRBV12-3 or TRBV12-4 and TRBJ1-1, with D unresolved. V lost 3 bases and J 5 bases, leaving 10 bases between the germline ends. This CDR3 spans 13 amino acids. The CDR3 DNA reads TGTGCCAGCAGTTTGCCGAGCGATACTGAAGCTTTCTTT. Amino acids: CASSLPSDTEAFF.

The chain couples TRBV7-9 to TRBJ1-4; possibly TRBD1 for D (5 bases). The CDR3 runs to 16 residues. The V gene lost 1 base and the J gene lost 7 bases, with 16 bases spanning the gap. Germline lookup yields CDR1 SEHNR and CDR2 FQNEAQ (reference sequence). CDR3 sequence: CASSLGSEGVGEKLFF. In nucleotides, the CDR3 is TGTGCCAGCAGCTTAGGATCCGAAGGGGTGGGTGAAAAACTGTTTTTT.